This T cell receptor beta chain was documented in a study of blood T cells in healthy people across ages. Study-level results: Compared with aged donors, long-lived donors showed fewer expanded clones, suggesting selection.

The use of a sample-barcoded 5' primer and a J-beta primer mix characterized a second PCR of roughly 6 to 11 cycles. TCRdb independently ran MiXCR on the 5' RACE reads; one entry per CDR3 protein. The sample includes around 1,000,000 distinct CDR3 sequences, roughly a quarter seen only once; the top ten take 0.75%. The authors isolated at least 6 million PBMCs per sample. Comment on this clonotype: Its antigen is currently unknown.

Germline CDR1 and CDR2: DFQATT and SNEGSKA (reference sequence). Losses at the gene ends were 2 bases for V and 2 bases for J; bases not matched to a gene: 4. This CDR3 contains 15 residues. These data were also filed under a second study, of T cells of mothers and their children.

The chain employs TRBV20-1 and TRBJ2-1, with TRBD2 matching over 9 bases. What was sequenced was blood. The TCR was taken from a girl aged 2 to 9 in good health. The CDR3 sequence is CSARSIAGAYNEQFF. The CDR3 nucleotides are TGCAGTGCTAGATCCATAGCGGGGGCCTACAATGAGCAGTTCTTC.